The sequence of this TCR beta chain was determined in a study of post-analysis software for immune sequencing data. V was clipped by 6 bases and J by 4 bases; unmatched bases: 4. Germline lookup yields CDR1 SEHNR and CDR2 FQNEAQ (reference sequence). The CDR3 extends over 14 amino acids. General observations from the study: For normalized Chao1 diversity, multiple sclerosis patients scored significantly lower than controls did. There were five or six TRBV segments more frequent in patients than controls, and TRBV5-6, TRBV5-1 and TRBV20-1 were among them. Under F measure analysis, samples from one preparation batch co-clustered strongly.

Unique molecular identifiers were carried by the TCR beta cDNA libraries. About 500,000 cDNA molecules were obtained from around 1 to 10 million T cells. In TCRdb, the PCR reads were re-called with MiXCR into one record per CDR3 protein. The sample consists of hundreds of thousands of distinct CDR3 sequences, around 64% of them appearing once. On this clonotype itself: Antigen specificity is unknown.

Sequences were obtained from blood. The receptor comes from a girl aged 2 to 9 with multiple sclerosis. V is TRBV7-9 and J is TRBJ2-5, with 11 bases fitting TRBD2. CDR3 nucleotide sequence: TGTGCCAGCAGTAGCGGGGGGGCCAGAGAGACCCAGTACTTC. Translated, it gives CASSSGGARETQYF.